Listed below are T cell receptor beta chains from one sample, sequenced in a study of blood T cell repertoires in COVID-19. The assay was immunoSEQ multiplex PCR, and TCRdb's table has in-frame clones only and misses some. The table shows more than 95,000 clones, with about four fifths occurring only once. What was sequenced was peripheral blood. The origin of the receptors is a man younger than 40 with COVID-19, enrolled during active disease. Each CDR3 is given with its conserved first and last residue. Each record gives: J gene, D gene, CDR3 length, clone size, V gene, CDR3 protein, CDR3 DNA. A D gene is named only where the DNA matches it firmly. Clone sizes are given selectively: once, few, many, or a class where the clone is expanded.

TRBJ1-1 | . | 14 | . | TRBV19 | CASTPGPAAPEAFF | TGTGCCAGTACCCCAGGCCCGGCAGCTCCCGAAGCTTTCTTT
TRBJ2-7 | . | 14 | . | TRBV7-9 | CASSLEAATYEQYF | TGTGCCAGCAGCTTAGAAGCCGCAACCTACGAGCAGTACTTC
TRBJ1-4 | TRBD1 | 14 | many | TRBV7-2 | CASNPTGWGEKLFF | TGTGCCAGCAACCCGACAGGGTGGGGTGAAAAACTGTTTTTT
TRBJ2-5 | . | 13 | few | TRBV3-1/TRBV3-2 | CASSQAGQETQYF | TGTGCCAGCAGCCAAGCGGGCCAAGAGACCCAGTACTTC
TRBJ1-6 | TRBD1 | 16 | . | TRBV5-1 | CASSPGQDLYNSPLHF | TGCGCCAGCAGCCCCGGACAGGATCTCTATAATTCACCCCTCCACTTT
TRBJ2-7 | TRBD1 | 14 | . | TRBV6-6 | CASSYSPGQTANGF | TGTGCCAGCAGTTACTCTCCGGGACAGACCGCCAACGGGTTC
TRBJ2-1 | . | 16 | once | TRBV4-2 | CASSQERGAGYNEQFF | TGTGCCAGCAGCCAAGAGCGAGGGGCGGGGTACAATGAGCAGTTCTTC
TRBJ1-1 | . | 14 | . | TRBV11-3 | CASSPGEGGTEAFF | TGTGCCAGCAGCCCCGGGGAGGGGGGAACTGAAGCTTTCTTT
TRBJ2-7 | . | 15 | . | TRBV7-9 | CASSLAGGGGNEQYF | TGTGCCAGCAGCTTAGCAGGGGGCGGCGGGAACGAGCAGTACTTC
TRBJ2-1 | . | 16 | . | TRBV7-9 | CASMGAYLGQSNEQFF | TGTGCCAGCATGGGGGCATATTTGGGCCAAAGCAATGAGCAGTTCTTC
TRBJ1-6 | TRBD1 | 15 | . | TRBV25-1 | CASSESWDSYSPLHF | TGTGCCAGCAGTGAAAGCTGGGACAGCTATTCACCCCTCCACTTT
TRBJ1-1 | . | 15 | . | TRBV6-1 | CASSELGQGETEAFF | TGTGCCAGCAGTGAACTGGGGCAGGGCGAAACTGAAGCTTTCTTT
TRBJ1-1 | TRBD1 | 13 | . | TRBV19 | CASRAGGNTEAFF | TGTGCCAGTAGAGCAGGGGGGAACACTGAAGCTTTCTTT
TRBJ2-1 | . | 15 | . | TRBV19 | CASSIGRDSYNEQFF | TGTGCCAGTAGTATCGGGCGGGATAGCTACAATGAGCAGTTCTTC
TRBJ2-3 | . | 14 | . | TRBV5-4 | CASRLTLLTDTQYF | TGTGCCAGCAGATTGACTCTCCTCACAGATACGCAGTATTTT
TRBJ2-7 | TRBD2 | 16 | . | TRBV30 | CAWSVLVSGSSYEQYF | TGTGCCTGGAGTGTATTGGTTAGCGGGAGCTCCTACGAGCAGTACTTC
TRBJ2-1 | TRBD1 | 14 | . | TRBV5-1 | CASKMGTGALEQFF | TGCGCCAGCAAAATGGGGACAGGGGCTCTTGAGCAGTTCTTC
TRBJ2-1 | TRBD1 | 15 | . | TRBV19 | CASSMGTGGKGEQFF | TGTGCCAGTAGTATGGGGACAGGGGGCAAGGGTGAGCAGTTCTTC
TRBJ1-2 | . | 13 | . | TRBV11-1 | CASSFGNGYGYTF | TGTGCCAGCAGCTTCGGGAATGGCTATGGCTACACCTTC
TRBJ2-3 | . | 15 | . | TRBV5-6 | CASSLGALPRDTQYF | TGTGCCAGCAGCTTGGGGGCCCTCCCCCGAGATACGCAGTATTTT
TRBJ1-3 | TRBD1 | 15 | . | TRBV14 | CASSPRTGAGNTIYF | TGTGCCAGCAGCCCTAGGACAGGGGCTGGAAACACCATATATTTT
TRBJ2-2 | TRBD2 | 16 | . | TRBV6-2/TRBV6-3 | CASSFLAGENTGELFF | TGTGCCAGCAGTTTCCTAGCGGGGGAGAACACCGGGGAGCTGTTTTTT
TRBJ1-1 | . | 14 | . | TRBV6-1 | CASSEVAGHTEAFF | TGTGCCAGCAGTGAAGTTGCAGGGCACACTGAAGCTTTCTTT
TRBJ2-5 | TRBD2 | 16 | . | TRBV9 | CASSPAGRGGQETQYF | TGTGCCAGCAGCCCGGCCGGCCGGGGGGGGCAGGAGACCCAGTACTTC
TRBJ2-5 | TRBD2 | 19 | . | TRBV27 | CASSLFPPGLAGGGETQYF | TGTGCCAGCAGTTTATTCCCACCGGGACTAGCGGGAGGGGGAGAGACCCAGTACTTC
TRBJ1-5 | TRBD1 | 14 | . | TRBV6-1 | CASSDRGLGQPQHF | TGTGCCAGCAGTGACAGGGGGCTAGGGCAGCCCCAGCATTTT
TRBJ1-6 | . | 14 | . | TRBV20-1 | CSASSGRLNSPLHF | TGCAGTGCGAGTTCAGGGCGACTTAATTCACCCCTCCACTTT
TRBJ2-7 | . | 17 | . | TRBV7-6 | CASSLGIQAPGAYEQYF | TGTGCCAGCAGCTTAGGAATACAGGCGCCTGGAGCCTACGAGCAGTACTTC
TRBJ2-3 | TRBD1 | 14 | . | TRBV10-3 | CAITRDSATDTQYF | TGTGCCATCACTCGGGACAGCGCGACAGATACGCAGTATTTT
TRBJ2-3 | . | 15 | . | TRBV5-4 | CASSAGTVSTDTQYF | TGTGCCAGCAGCGCGGGGACGGTTAGCACAGATACGCAGTATTTT
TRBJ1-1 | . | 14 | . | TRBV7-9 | CASSDWGMNTEAFF | TGTGCCAGCAGTGATTGGGGCATGAACACTGAAGCTTTCTTT
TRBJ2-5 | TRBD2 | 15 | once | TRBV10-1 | CASSELAGGEETQYF | TGCGCCAGCAGTGAACTTGCGGGAGGGGAAGAGACCCAGTACTTC
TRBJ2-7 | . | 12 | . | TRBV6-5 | CASSFRGYEQYF | TGTGCCAGCAGTTTCCGGGGCTACGAGCAGTACTTC
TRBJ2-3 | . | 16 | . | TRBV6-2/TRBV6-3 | CASSYRGIPSTDTQYF | TGTGCCAGCAGTTACCGGGGGATTCCTAGCACAGATACGCAGTATTTT
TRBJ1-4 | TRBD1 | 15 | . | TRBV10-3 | CAISELEGAPEKLFF | TGTGCCATCAGTGAACTTGAGGGGGCGCCTGAAAAACTGTTTTTT
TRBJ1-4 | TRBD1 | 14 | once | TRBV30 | CAWSLRDRGEKLFF | TGTGCCTGGAGTCTCCGGGACAGGGGGGAAAAACTGTTTTTT
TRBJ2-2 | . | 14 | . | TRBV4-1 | CASSHPGFTGELFF | TGCGCCAGCAGCCACCCAGGGTTCACCGGGGAGCTGTTTTTT